These T cell receptor beta chains were read from a single sample in a study of cytomegalovirus exposure and HLA in healthy donors. Clones were sequenced by immunoSEQ multiplex PCR, and TCRdb holds only the in-frame ones, with some missing. The sample contains about 220,000 clones, roughly 88% of which appear only once. The sample comprised PBMCs. Receptors originate from a woman in her thirties in good health and CMV-seropositive. CDR3s include the opening cysteine and the closing phenylalanine or tryptophan. The D gene is left open where the match is weak. Only some rows state a clone size, as once, few, many or a class for expanded clones.

size	length	D	J	V	CDR3	DNA
.	14	.	TRBJ1-2	TRBV6-5	CASSPPGHTYGYTF	TGTGCCAGCAGTCCACCGGGACACACATATGGCTACACCTTC
.	14	TRBD2	TRBJ2-1	TRBV14	CASRRSGRGNEQFF	TGTGCCAGCAGGAGGAGCGGGAGGGGCAATGAGCAGTTCTTC
once	12	.	TRBJ2-2	TRBV14	CASSRGVGELFF	TGTGCCAGCAGCCGAGGTGTCGGGGAGCTGTTTTTT
.	15	TRBD2	TRBJ2-5	TRBV6-1	CASSDSGRALETQYF	TGTGCCAGCAGTGATAGCGGGAGGGCCCTGGAGACCCAGTACTTC
.	16	TRBD2	TRBJ2-3	TRBV2	CASSEGFAGGTDTQYF	TGTGCCAGCAGTGAGGGGTTTGCGGGAGGCACAGATACGCAGTATTTT
.	14	.	TRBJ1-2	TRBV27	CASSLFREDYGYTF	TGTGCCAGCAGTTTATTCCGGGAAGACTATGGCTACACCTTC
.	13	.	TRBJ2-7	TRBV2	CASSPSVSYEQYF	TGTGCCAGCAGTCCCTCAGTCTCCTACGAGCAGTACTTC
.	11	.	TRBJ2-1	TRBV5-1	CASSIRGEQFF	TGCGCCAGCAGCATACGCGGTGAGCAGTTCTTC
.	12	.	TRBJ1-2	TRBV27	CASVGENYGYTF	TGTGCCAGCGTCGGGGAGAACTATGGCTACACCTTC
.	11	.	TRBJ1-2	TRBV5-6	CASSADTGYTF	TGTGCCAGCAGCGCAGATACGGGCTACACCTTC
.	14	TRBD1	TRBJ1-2	TRBV6-5	CASSYSDRVYGYTF	TGTGCCAGCAGTTACTCCGACAGGGTCTATGGCTACACCTTC
.	13	.	TRBJ1-1	TRBV14	CASRQSTVTEAFF	TGTGCCAGCAGACAGTCTACGGTCACTGAAGCTTTCTTT
.	13	TRBD1	TRBJ1-2	TRBV27	CASSLTGGGGYTF	TGTGCCAGCAGTTTAACAGGGGGTGGGGGCTACACCTTC
.	17	.	TRBJ1-1	TRBV7-3	CASSLTSASGTNTEAFF	TGTGCCAGCAGCTTAACAAGCGCCTCAGGGACGAACACTGAAGCTTTCTTT
.	16	TRBD2	TRBJ2-7	TRBV7-2	CASSFQSGSARSEQYF	TGCGCCAGCAGCTTTCAAAGCGGGAGCGCTCGCTCCGAGCAGTACTTC
once	14	TRBD1	TRBJ1-3	TRBV6-5	CASSTGVAGNTIYF	TGTGCCAGCAGTACAGGGGTGGCTGGAAACACCATATATTTT